Below are 20 T cell receptor beta chains sequenced from a single sample in a study of regulatory T cells in long-lasting Graves disease. As to time point: newly diagnosed GD, antithyroid drugs for less than 3 months. There was RNA extracted from PBMCs, and the TCR library was made from it. With iRepertoire HTBI primers and Arm-PCR of CDR3 regions, TCR beta libraries were built. TCRdb re-derived calls from the multiplex PCR reads in MiXCR, one entry per CDR3 protein. The sample consists of a few hundred thousand distinct CDR3 sequences, 20% of them appearing once. Sequences were derived from peripheral blood mononuclear cells (PBMCs), sampled at new diagnosis, from a patient treated with antithyroid drugs. These receptor sequences come from a female donor with Graves disease.

This chain joins TRBV7-9 and TRBJ2-1; D is ambiguous. The germline V gene encodes CDR1 SEHNR and CDR2 FQNEAQ (reference sequence). V was cut by 2 bases and J by 0 bases, with 5 bases left in between. The CDR3 loop spans 14 amino acids. CDR3 in DNA: TGTGCCAGCAGCTTATATAGCTCCTACAATGAGCAGTTCTTC. As protein: CASSLYSSYNEQFF.

The table lists this clonotype with many counts. The chain joins TRBV7-2 to TRBJ2-5; 7 bases are a match to TRBD2. Germline V gives CDR1 SGHTA, CDR2 FQGNSA. This CDR3 has 17 residues. With 1 base clipped from V and 0 bases from J, the junction kept 8 bases outside the gene matches. Written as DNA, the CDR3 is TGTGCCAGCAGCTTAGGGGCTAGCGGCGTGTACCAAGAGACCCAGTACTTC. Its protein is CASSLGASGVYQETQYF.

This clonotype appeared many times. V is TRBV2 and J is TRBJ1-5; 8 nucleotides align to TRBD1. CDR1 and CDR2 from the germline V gene are SNHLY and FYNNEI. This CDR3 spans 16 amino acids. V gave up 6 bases and J gave up 0 bases; unmatched junction bases: 7. CDR3 sequence (DNA): TGTGCCAGCAGAATGGGCACAGGGGGTAGCAATCAGCCCCAGCATTTT. This encodes CASRMGTGGSNQPQHF.

On this clonotype: A read error likely explains this, since a far larger clone differs by one base. The rearrangement links TRBV7-2 to TRBJ2-1; TRBD1 agrees at 12 bases. Germline trimming cut 5 bases from V and 13 bases from J; bases unmatched to any gene: 15. The CDR3 sequence is 16 residues long. In germline, CDR1 is SGHTA, CDR2 FQGNSA. This CDR3 reads CASSLGTGGRQETQFF. As DNA, the CDR3 is TGTGCCAGCAGCCTCGGGACAGGGGGCAGGCAAGAGACCCAGTTCTTC.

There are many counts of this clonotype. The chain has TRBV12-3 or TRBV12-4 and TRBJ1-3; maybe TRBD1 (6 bases). The CDR3 totals 13 residues. Trimming shortened V by 6 bases and J by 1 base, and 7 bases separated the two germline ends. In nucleotides, the CDR3 is TGTGCCAGCAGAGGACAGTCTGGAAACACCATATATTTT. Amino acids: CASRGQSGNTIYF.

The rearrangement joins TRBV29-1 to TRBJ1-1, with D hard to call. From germline, CDR1 is SQVTM and CDR2 ANQGSEA. The CDR3 is made up of 12 amino acids. Trimming pared 6 bases from V and 3 bases from J, leaving 11 bases between. Here the CDR3 DNA reads TGCAGCGTCTACCGAAAAGACACTGAAGCTTTCTTT. It is translated as CSVYRKDTEAFF.

This chain uses TRBV6-2 or TRBV6-3 with TRBJ2-1; 13 positions agree with TRBD2. J lost 0 bases, V lost 0 bases, and 5 bases had no gene match. This CDR3 comprises 19 residues. Germline CDR1 MNHEY, CDR2 SVGEGT. The CDR3 region has the DNA TGTGCCAGCAGTTACTCGGGACTAGCGGGACAGAGCTCCTACAATGAGCAGTTCTTC. Protein: CASSYSGLAGQSSYNEQFF.

This clonotype showed up many times. The chain combines TRBV28 with TRBJ2-5; the D call may be TRBD1 or TRBD2 (5 bases each). The CDR3 has 15 residues. CDR1 is MDHEN, CDR2 SYDVKM, per germline. Trimming took off 5 bases at V and 4 bases at J, with 17 bases between the two ends. As DNA, the CDR3 is TGTGCCAGCAGTCTTGGGGGAGCCCAGGGAGAGACCCAGTACTTC. It translates to CASSLGGAQGETQYF. Full variable domain (remainder filled in from reference TRBV28 and TRBJ2-5): DVKVTQSSRYLVKRTGEKVFLECVQDMDHENMFWYRQDPGLGLRLIYFSYDVKMKEKGDIPEGYSVSREKKERFSLILESASTNQTSMYLCASSLGGAQGETQYFGPGTRLLVL.

On this clonotype itself: This may arise from a read error, as a much more abundant clone is one base away. The chain uses TRBV6-1 and TRBJ1-5, with D possibly being TRBD1 (6 bases). The CDR3 is made up of 15 amino acids. Germline CDR1 is MNHNS and CDR2 is SASEGT. CDR3 protein: CASSETTGQNQPQRF. The DNA for the CDR3 is TGTGCCAGCAGTGAAACGACAGGCCAGAATCAGCCCCAGCGTTTT.

The chain has TRBV7-6 and TRBJ2-3; TRBD1 matches 10 bases. The V gene's germline CDR1 is SGHVS and CDR2 FNYEAQ. The trim removed 5 bases at V and 5 bases at J, leaving 10 bases unmatched. CDR3 length: 16 residues. The CDR3 spells CASSPVGTGVGDTQYF. CDR3 in DNA: TGTGCCAGCAGCCCCGTCGGGACAGGGGTTGGAGATACGCAGTATTTT.

Many counts were recorded for this clonotype. The chain recombines TRBV10-3 with TRBJ2-5; 8 positions agree with TRBD1. V dropped 6 bases and J dropped 0; count of bases not matched to a gene: 3. The CDR3 has 14 residues. Germline CDR1 is ENHRY and CDR2 is SYGVKD. CDR3 loop: CAIRGQAYQETQYF. The CDR3 DNA reads TGTGCCATCAGGGGACAGGCCTACCAAGAGACCCAGTACTTC.

Ten or more counts support this clonotype. The chain links TRBV7-2 to TRBJ2-1; TRBD2 matches 12 bases. Germline values: CDR1 SGHTA, CDR2 FQGNSA. This CDR3 has 18 amino acids. V lost 2 bases and J lost 3; bases outside the gene matches: 8. CDR3 amino acids: CASSLPSLAGGDYNEQFF. The CDR3 region has the DNA TGTGCCAGCAGCTTACCATCACTAGCGGGGGGTGACTACAATGAGCAGTTCTTC.

This clonotype was picked up many times. The junction departs from the called germline gene at one end, perhaps through a read error. V gene TRBV20-1 combines with J gene TRBJ1-1, with no clear D. The CDR3 loop spans 11 amino acids. Germline V lookup: CDR1 DFQATT, CDR2 SNEGSKA (reference sequence). The DNA for the CDR3 is TGCAGTGTTAGAGTTAACACTGAAGCTTTCTTT. Protein product: CSVRVNTEAFF.

The table lists this clonotype with a few counts. With a much larger clone just one base away, this may be a read error. The chain links TRBV27 to TRBJ2-5; D gene uncertain. Trimming left V 6 bases short and J 1 base short, with 9 bases between. The germline gives CDR1 MNHEY, CDR2 SMNVEV (reference sequence). The CDR3 loop spans 13 amino acids. CDR3 protein: CASRTRSQETQYF. The CDR3 nucleotides read TGTGCCAGCAGAACGCGGAGCCAAGAGACCCAGTACTTC.

A remark on this clonotype: It may be a read error: a sequence one base away is much more abundant. The rearrangement joins TRBV7-9 to TRBJ2-1; D may be TRBD2 (6 bases). The length of the CDR3 is 12 residues. Germline assignment: CDR1 SEHNR and CDR2 FQNEAQ (reference sequence). This CDR3 reads CASSVTRDERFF. For the CDR3, the DNA is TGTGCCAGCAGCGTGACTAGGGATGAGCGGTTCTTC.

In this sample, this clonotype turned up many times. One base away lies a much larger clone, so this may be a sequencing read error. V is TRBV7-2 and J is TRBJ2-7; D gene unclear. This CDR3 is 13 amino acids long. CDR1 is SGHTA and CDR2 is FQGNSA in the germline V gene. Trimming took 5 bases from V and 8 from J, leaving 16 bases between them. This chain's CDR3 is CASSLGPKYKQYF. The DNA of the CDR3 is TGTGCCAGCAGCCTAGGACCGAAATACAAGCAGTACTTC.

The sample holds a few counts of this clonotype. The chain uses TRBV20-1 and TRBJ1-2; no clear D gene. CDR1 is DFQATT, CDR2 SNEGSKA, per germline (reference sequence). CDR3 length: 12 residues. Deletions cut 4 bases from V and 5 bases from J, with 11 bases between. CDR3 nucleotide sequence: TGCAGTGCTACACAGAGTTTGTATGGCTACACCTTC. It yields the protein CSATQSLYGYTF.

In its sample, this clonotype was seen many times. The rearrangement uses TRBV5-5 and TRBJ2-2, with D perhaps given as TRBD1 or TRBD2 (5 bases each). The ends were cut back, 4 bases at V and 7 bases at J, with 20 bases in the middle. CDR1 and CDR2 (germline): SGHKS, YYEKEE (reference sequence). This CDR3 is built from 16 residues. In nucleotides, the CDR3 is TGTGCCAGCAGCATACCGGCCCAGGGACGTATCGGGGAGCTGTTTTTT. Protein product: CASSIPAQGRIGELFF.

This clonotype came up many times. V gene TRBV7-2 combines with J gene TRBJ1-5; D not resolved. Deletions cut 4 bases from V and 3 bases from J, with 7 bases between. CDR3 size: 13 residues. Germline V gene lookup returns CDR1 SGHTA and CDR2 FQGNSA. The CDR3 bases are TGTGCCAGCAGCTCTACATACAATCAGCCCCAGCATTTT. Protein sequence: CASSSTYNQPQHF. The whole variable domain, remainder taken from reference TRBV7-2 and TRBJ1-5, is GAGVSQSPSNKVTEKGKDVELRCDPISGHTALYWYRQSLGQGLEFLIYFQGNSAPDKSGLPSDRFSAERTGGSVSTLTIQRTQQEDSAVYLCASSSTYNQPQHFGDGTRLSIL.

This clonotype was counted a few times. The V gene is TRBV4-3, the J gene TRBJ2-1; a possible D gene is TRBD1 (6 bases). Looked up from germline, CDR1 is LGHNA and CDR2 is YSLEER. V was shortened by 1 base and J by 10 bases, with 11 bases between the two germline ends. This CDR3 is built from 13 residues. For the CDR3, the DNA is TGCGCCAGCAGCCAAGCCAGGGGCAACGAGCAGTTCTTC. This sequence encodes CASSQARGNEQFF.